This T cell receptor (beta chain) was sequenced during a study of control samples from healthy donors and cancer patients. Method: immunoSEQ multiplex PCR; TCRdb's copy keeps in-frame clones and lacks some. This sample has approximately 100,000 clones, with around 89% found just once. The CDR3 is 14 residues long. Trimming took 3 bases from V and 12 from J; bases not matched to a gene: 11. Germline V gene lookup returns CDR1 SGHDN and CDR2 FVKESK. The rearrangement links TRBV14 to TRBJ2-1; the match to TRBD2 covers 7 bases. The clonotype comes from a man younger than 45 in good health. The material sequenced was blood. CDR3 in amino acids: CASSQWGGSYGQFF. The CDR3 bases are TGTGCCAGCAGCCAGTGGGGCGGGAGCTATGGGCAGTTCTTC. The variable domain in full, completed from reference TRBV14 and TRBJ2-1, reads EAGVTQFPSHSVIEKGQTVTLRCDPISGHDNLYWYRRVMGKEIKFLLHFVKESKQDESGMPNNRFLAERTGGTYSTLKVQPAELEDSGVYFCASSQWGGSYGQFFGPGTRLTVL.